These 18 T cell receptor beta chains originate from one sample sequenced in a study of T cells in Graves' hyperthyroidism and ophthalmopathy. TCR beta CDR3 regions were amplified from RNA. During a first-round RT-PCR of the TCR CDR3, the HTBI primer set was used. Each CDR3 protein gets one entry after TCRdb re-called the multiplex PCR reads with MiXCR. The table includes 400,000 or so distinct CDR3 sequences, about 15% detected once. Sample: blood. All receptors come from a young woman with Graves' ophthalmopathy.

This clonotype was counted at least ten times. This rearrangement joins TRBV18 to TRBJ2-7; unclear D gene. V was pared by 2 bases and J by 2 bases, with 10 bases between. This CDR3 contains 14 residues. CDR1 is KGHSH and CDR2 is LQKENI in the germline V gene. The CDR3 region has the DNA TGTGCCAGCTCACCAACCCAACCTCCCTACGAGCAGTACTTC. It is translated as CASSPTQPPYEQYF.

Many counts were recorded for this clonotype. CDR3 nucleotides: TGTGCCAGCCGGCCTGAAGTCACCGGGGAGCTGTTTTTT. This translates into CASRPEVTGELFF. The chain links TRBV2 to TRBJ2-2, with D hard to call. The CDR3 runs 13 residues. The germline CDR1 and CDR2 sequences are SNHLY and FYNNEI. Trimming left V 8 bases short and J 4 bases short, with 11 bases between.

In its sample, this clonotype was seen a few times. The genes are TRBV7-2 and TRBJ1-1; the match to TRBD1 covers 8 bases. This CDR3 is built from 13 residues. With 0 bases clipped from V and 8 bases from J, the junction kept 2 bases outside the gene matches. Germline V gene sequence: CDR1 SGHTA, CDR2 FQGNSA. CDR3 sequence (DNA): TGTGCCAGCAGCTTAGCGTGGACAGGGGAAGCTTTCTTT. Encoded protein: CASSLAWTGEAFF. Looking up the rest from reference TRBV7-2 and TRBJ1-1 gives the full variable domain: GAGVSQSPSNKVTEKGKDVELRCDPISGHTALYWYRQSLGQGLEFLIYFQGNSAPDKSGLPSDRFSAERTGGSVSTLTIQRTQQEDSAVYLCASSLAWTGEAFFGQGTRLTVV.

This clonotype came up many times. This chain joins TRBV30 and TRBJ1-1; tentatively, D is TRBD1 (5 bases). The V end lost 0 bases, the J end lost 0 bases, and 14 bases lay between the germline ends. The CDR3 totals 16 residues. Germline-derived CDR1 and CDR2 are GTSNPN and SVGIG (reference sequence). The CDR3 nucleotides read TGTGCCTGGAGTGTACTGAGGGGCGGGGTGAACACTGAAGCTTTCTTT. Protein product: CAWSVLRGGVNTEAFF. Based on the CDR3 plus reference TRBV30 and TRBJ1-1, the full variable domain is SQTIHQWPATLVQPVGSPLSLECTVEGTSNPNLYWYRQAAGRGLQLLFYSVGIGQISSEVPQNLSASRPQDRQFILSSKKLLLSDSGFYLCAWSVLRGGVNTEAFFGQGTRLTVV.

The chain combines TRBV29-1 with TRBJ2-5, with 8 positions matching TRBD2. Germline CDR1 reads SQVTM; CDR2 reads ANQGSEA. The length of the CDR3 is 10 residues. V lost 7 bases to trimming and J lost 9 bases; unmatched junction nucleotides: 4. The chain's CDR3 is CSAGGGAQYF. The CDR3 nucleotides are TGCAGCGCCGGGGGGGGGGCCCAGTACTTC.

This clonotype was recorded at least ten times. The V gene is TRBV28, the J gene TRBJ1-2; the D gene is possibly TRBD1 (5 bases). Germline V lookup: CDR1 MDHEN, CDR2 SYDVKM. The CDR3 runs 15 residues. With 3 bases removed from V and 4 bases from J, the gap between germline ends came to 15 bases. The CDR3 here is CASSFDYRGSYGYTF. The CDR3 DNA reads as TGTGCCAGCAGTTTTGATTATCGGGGGAGCTATGGCTACACCTTC.

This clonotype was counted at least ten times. The CDR3 coding sequence is TGCAGTGCGCGACAGTTGAACACTGAAGCTTTCTTT. Translation gives CSARQLNTEAFF. The J gene is TRBJ1-1, the V gene TRBV20-1; D is perhaps TRBD1 (5 bases). Between the trimmed V and J ends, which lost 6 bases and 0 bases, there was a span of 8 bases. This CDR3 has 12 residues. Germline V gives CDR1 DFQATT, CDR2 SNEGSKA (reference sequence).

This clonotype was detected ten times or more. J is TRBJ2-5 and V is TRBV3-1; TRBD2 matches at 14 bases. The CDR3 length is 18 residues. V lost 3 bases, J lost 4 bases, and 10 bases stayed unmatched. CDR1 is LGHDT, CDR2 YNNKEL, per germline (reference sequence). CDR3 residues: CASSQGLAGELRGETQYF. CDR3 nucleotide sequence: TGTGCCAGCAGCCAGGGACTAGCGGGGGAGCTCCGGGGAGAGACCCAGTACTTC.

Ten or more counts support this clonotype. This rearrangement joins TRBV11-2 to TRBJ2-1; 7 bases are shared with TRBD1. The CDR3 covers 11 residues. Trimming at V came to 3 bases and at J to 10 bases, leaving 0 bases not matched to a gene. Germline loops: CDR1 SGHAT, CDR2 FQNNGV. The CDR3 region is CASSFRGEQFF. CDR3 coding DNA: TGTGCCAGCAGCTTCAGGGGGGAGCAGTTCTTC.

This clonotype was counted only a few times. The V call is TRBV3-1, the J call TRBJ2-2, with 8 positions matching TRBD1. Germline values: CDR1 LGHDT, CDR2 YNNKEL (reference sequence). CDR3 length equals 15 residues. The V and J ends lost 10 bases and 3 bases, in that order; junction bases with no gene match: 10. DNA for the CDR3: TGTGCCACCACCTCAGGGGGCGGGGACACCGGGGAGCTGTTTTTT. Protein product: CATTSGGGDTGELFF. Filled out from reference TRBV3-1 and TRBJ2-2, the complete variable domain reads DTAVSQTPKYLVTQMGNDKSIKCEQNLGHDTMYWYKQDSKKFLKIMFSYNNKELIINETVPNRFSPKSPDKAHLNLHINSLELGDSAVYFCATTSGGGDTGELFFGEGSRLTVL.

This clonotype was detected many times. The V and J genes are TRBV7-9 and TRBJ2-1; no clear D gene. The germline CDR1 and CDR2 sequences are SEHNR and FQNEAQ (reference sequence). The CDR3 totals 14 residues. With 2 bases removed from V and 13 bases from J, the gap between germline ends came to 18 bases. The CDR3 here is CASSLNGAGAAQFF. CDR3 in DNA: TGTGCCAGCAGCTTAAACGGAGCAGGAGCTGCACAGTTCTTC.

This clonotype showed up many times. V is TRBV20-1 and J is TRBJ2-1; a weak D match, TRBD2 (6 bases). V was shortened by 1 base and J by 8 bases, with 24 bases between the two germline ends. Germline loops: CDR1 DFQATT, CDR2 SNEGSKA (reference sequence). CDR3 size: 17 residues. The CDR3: CSARVLVKSRGTDEQFF. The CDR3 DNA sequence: TGCAGTGCTAGAGTCTTGGTGAAGTCGCGGGGAACTGATGAGCAGTTCTTC.

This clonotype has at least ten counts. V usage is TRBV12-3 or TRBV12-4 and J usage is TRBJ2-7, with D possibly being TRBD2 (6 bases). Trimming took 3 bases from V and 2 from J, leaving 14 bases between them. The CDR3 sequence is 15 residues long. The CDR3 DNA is TGTGCCAGCAGTTTCGGGCTAGCGTCTCCCTACGAGCAGTACTTC. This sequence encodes CASSFGLASPYEQYF.

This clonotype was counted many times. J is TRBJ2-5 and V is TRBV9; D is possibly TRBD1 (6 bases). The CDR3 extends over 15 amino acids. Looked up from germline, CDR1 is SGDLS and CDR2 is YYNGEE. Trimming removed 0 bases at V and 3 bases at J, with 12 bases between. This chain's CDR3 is CASSVEGRDKETQYF. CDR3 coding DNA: TGTGCCAGCAGCGTAGAGGGCAGGGACAAAGAGACCCAGTACTTC.

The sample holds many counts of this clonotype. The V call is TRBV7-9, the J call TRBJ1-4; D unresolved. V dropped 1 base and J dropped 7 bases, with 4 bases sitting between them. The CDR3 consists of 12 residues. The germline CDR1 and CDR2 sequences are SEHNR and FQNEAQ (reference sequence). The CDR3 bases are TGTGCCAGCAGCTTAGACAGTGAAAAACTGTTTTTT. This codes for CASSLDSEKLFF.

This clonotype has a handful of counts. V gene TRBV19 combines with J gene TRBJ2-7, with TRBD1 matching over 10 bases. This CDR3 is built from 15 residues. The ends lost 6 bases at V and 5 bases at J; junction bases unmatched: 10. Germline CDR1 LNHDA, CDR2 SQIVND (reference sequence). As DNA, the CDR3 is TGTGCCAGTAGAAATTTAGGGACAGGGGATAACGAGCAGTACTTC. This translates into CASRNLGTGDNEQYF.

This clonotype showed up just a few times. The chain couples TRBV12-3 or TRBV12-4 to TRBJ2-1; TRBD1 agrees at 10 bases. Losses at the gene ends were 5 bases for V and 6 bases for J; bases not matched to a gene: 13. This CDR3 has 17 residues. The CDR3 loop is CASSLRLRTGGFNEQFF. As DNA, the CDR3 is TGTGCCAGCAGTCTACGGCTTCGGACAGGGGGATTCAATGAGCAGTTCTTC.

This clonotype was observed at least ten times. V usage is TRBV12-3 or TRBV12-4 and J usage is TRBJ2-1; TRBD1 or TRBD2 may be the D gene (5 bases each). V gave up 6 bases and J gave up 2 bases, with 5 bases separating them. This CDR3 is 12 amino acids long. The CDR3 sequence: CASRGAYNEQFF. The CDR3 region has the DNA TGTGCCAGCAGGGGGGCCTACAATGAGCAGTTCTTC.